The following is a T cell receptor beta chain sequence with its context. Its antigen is unidentified. Trimming cost V 0 bases and J 3 bases, with 16 bases left between them. The V gene's germline CDR1 is LGHNA and CDR2 YSLEER. CDR3 length: 17 residues. The entry originates in a study of OX40 agonist ivuxolimab in advanced cancers. The wider study: Those enrolled were 82.7% male, with a mean age of around 58 years and ages from 23 to 79. Study observations and caveats: The CD4+ and CD8+ T cells in the blood had expanded clonally by week 6 at 0.1 to 3.0 mg/kg.

Patients who had autoimmune disease history or got systemic immunosuppression were left out. The protocol was immunoSEQ multiplex PCR, while the TCRdb copy is restricted to in-frame clones and leaves out a portion. The sample records about 59,000 clones, about 90% being singletons. The sample was CD4+ or CD8+ T cells sorted from blood, taken in a trial of the OX40 agonist ivuxolimab. The V gene is TRBV4-3, the J gene TRBJ2-3; tentative D call: TRBD1 (6 bases). This sequence originates from an adult with an advanced solid tumor such as melanoma, head and neck, liver or kidney cancer. The CDR3: CASSQEMVYRETDTQYF. DNA of the CDR3: TGCGCCAGCAGCCAAGAAATGGTATACAGGGAAACAGATACGCAGTATTTT.